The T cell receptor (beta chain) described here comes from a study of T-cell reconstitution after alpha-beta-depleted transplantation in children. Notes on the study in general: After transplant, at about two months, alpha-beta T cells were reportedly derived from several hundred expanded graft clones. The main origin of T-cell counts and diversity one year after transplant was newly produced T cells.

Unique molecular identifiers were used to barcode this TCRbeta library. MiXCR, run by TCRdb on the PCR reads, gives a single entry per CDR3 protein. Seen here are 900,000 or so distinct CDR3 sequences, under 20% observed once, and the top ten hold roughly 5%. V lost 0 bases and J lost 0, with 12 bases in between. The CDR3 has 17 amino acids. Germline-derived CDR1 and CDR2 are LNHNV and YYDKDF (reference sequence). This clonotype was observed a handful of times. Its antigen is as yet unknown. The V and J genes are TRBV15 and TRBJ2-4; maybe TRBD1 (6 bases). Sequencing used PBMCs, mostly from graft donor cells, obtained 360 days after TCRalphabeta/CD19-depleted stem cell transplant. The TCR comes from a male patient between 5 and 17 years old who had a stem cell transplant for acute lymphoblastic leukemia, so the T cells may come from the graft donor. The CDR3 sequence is CATSREAGALAKNIQYF. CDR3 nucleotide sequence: TGTGCCACCAGCAGAGAAGCAGGGGCCTTAGCCAAAAACATTCAGTACTTC.